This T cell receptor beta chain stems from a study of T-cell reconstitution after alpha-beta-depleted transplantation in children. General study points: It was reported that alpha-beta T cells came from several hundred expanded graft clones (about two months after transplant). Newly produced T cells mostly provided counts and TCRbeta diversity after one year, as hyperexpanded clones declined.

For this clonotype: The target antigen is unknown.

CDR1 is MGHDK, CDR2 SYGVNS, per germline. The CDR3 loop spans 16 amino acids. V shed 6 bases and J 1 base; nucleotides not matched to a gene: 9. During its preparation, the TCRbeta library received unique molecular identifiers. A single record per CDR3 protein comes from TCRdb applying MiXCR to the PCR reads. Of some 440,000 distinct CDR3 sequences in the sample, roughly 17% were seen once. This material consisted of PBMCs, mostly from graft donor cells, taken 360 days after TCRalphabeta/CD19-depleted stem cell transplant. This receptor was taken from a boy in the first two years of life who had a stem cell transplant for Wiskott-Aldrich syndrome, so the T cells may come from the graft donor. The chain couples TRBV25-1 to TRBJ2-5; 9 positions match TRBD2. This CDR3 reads CASSEGALAGQETQYF. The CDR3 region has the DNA TGTGCCAGCAGCGAAGGAGCACTAGCGGGCCAAGAGACCCAGTACTTC.